The entry below gives a single TCR beta chain sequence along with its context. The antigen is unknown. The sample comes from a study of T cell responses to AZD1222 COVID-19 vaccine. General study points: Possibly, clonal diversity was underestimated; donors were largely white British and included more females. Just five or six AZD1222 recipients were seropositive at baseline.

Germline V gene lookup returns CDR1 LNHDA and CDR2 SQIVND (reference sequence). V was shortened by 7 bases and J by 8 bases, with 11 bases between the two germline ends. This CDR3 has 11 residues. Using immunoSEQ multiplex PCR, the repertoire was profiled, and TCRdb retains in-frame clones only, with some absent. In the table there are about 140,000 clones, roughly 90% of which are singletons. V usage is TRBV19 and J usage is TRBJ1-1; D remains unclear. The sequencing here drew on peripheral blood, taken on day 0 of AZD1222 vaccination. This receptor was obtained from an adult in good health. The CDR3 coding sequence is TGTGCCAGTACCACACAGTCCGAAGCTTTCTTT. This encodes CASTTQSEAFF.